This T cell receptor beta chain was profiled in a study of OX40 agonist ivuxolimab in advanced cancers. The wider study: Patients in dose escalation had liver, melanoma, kidney or head and neck cancers. Study-wide points: CD8+ T cells showed, on average, more clonal expansion than CD4+ cells. Partial responders at 0.1-3.0 mg/kg showed near-lowest clonal expansion.

A history of autoimmune disease or systemic immunosuppression excluded patients. About this clone: Antigen: not known.

Some clones are missing from TCRdb's copy, which holds only in-frame ones; the method was immunoSEQ multiplex PCR. The table has 50,000 to 80,000 clones, more than 80% seen once. The CDR3 has 16 residues. The germline V gene encodes CDR1 SGHRS and CDR2 YFSETQ. V dropped 4 bases and J dropped 0; count of bases not matched to a gene: 4. The material was CD4+ or CD8+ T cells sorted from blood, obtained in a trial of the OX40 agonist ivuxolimab. The chain joins TRBV5-1 to TRBJ1-4; the match to TRBD1 covers 9 bases. The sequence came from an adult with an advanced solid tumor such as melanoma, head and neck, liver or kidney cancer. The CDR3 spells CASSLGQGATNEKLFF. The CDR3 nucleotides are TGCGCCAGCAGCCTGGGACAGGGCGCAACTAATGAAAAACTGTTTTTT.